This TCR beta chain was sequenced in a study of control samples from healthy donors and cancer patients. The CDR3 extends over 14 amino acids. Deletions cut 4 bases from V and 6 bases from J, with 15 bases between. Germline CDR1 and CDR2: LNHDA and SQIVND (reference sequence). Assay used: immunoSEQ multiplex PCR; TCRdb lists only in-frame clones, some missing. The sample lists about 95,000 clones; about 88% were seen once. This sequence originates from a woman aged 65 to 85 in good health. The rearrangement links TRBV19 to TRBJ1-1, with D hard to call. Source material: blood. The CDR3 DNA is TGTGCCAGTAGTAACCTTATTGGGAAGGCTGAAGCTTTCTTT. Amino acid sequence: CASSNLIGKAEAFF.